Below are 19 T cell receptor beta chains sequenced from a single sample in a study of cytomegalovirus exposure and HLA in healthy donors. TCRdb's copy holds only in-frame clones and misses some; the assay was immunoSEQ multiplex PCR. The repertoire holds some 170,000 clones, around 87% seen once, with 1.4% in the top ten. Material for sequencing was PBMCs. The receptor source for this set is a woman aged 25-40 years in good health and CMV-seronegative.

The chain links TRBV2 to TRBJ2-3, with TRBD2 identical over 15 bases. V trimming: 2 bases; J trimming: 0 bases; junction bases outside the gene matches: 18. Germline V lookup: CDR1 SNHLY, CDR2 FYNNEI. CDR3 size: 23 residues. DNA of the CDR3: TGTGCCAGCAGTGAATGGACTAGCGGGGGGGCCGACGTACGATTAACTAGCACAGATACGCAGTATTTT. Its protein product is CASSEWTSGGADVRLTSTDTQYF.

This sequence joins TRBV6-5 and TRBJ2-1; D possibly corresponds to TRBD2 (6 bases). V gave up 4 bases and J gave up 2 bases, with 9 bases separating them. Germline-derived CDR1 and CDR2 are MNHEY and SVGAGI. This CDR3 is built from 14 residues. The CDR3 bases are TGTGCCAGCAGTTCCCGCGGGGCCTACAATGAGCAGTTCTTC. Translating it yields CASSSRGAYNEQFF.

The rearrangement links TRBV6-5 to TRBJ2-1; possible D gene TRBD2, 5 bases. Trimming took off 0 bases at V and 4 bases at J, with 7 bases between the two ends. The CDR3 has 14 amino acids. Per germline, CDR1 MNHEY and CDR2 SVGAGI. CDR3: CASSYSEEYNEQFF. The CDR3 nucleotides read TGTGCCAGCAGTTACTCGGAGGAGTACAATGAGCAGTTCTTC.

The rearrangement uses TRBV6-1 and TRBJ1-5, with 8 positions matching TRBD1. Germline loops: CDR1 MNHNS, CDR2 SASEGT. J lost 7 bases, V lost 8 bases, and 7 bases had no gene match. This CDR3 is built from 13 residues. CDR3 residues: CASLDREGQPQHF. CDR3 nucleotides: TGTGCCAGCTTGGACAGGGAGGGCCAGCCCCAGCATTTT.

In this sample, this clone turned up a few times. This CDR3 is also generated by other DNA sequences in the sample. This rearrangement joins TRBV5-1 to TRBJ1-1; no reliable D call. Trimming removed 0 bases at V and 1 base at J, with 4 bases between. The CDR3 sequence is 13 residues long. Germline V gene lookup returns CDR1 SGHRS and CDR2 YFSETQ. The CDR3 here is CASSLDRNTEAFF. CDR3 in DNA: TGCGCCAGCAGCTTGGACAGGAACACTGAAGCTTTCTTT.

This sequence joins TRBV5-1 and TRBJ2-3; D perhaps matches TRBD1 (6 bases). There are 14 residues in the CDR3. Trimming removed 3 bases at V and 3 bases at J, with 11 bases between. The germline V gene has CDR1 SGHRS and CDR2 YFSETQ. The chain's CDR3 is CASSSDSSTDTQYF. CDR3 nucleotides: TGCGCCAGCAGCTCGGACAGTTCGACAGATACGCAGTATTTT.

CDR3: CASSQDQAGGFNEQFF. The CDR3 region has the DNA TGTGCCAGCAGCCAAGACCAAGCGGGGGGATTTAATGAGCAGTTCTTC. This chain connects TRBV4-2 to TRBJ2-1; 9 bases fit TRBD2. The CDR3 totals 16 residues. V trimming: 0 bases; J trimming: 7 bases; junction bases outside the gene matches: 7. Germline loops: CDR1 LGHNA, CDR2 YNFKEQ.

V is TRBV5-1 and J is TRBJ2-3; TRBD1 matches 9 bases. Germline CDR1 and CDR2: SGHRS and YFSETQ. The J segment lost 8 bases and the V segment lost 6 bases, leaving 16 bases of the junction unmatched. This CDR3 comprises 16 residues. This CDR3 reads CASMGTGPGGGGTQYF. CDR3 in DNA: TGCGCCAGCATGGGGACAGGGCCCGGCGGAGGGGGTACGCAGTATTTT.

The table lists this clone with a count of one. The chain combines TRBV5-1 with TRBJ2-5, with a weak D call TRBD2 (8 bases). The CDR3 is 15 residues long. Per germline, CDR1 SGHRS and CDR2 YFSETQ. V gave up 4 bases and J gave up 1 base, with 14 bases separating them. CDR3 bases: TGCGCCAGCAGCGGGGACAGCGGGAGCCAAGAGACCCAGTACTTC. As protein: CASSGDSGSQETQYF.

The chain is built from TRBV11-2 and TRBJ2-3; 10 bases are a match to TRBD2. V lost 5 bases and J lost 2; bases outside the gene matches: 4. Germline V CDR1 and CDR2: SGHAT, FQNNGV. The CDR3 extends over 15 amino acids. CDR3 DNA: TGTGCCAGCAGCCCACTAGCGGGGTTCACAGATACGCAGTATTTT. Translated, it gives CASSPLAGFTDTQYF.

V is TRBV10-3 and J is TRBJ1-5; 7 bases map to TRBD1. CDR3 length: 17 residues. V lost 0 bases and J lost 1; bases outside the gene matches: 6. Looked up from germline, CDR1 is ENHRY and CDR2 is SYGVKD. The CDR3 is CAISESAGGLSNQPQHF. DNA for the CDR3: TGTGCCATCAGTGAGTCGGCAGGGGGGCTAAGCAATCAGCCCCAGCATTTT.

Here the CDR3 reads CASSPSGGEQFF. DNA of the CDR3: TGTGCCAGCAGCCCTAGCGGGGGTGAGCAGTTCTTC. The gene calls are TRBV27 and TRBJ2-1, with 10 bases matching TRBD2. Per germline, CDR1 MNHEY and CDR2 SMNVEV (reference sequence). V shed 6 bases, J shed 9 bases, and the junction held 2 bases outside the gene matches. There are 12 residues in the CDR3.

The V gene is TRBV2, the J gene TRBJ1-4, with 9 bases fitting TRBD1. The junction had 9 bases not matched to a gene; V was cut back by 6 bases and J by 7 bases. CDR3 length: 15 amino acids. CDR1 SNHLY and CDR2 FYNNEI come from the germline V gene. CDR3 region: CASRSYRGRGEKLFF. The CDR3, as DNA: TGTGCCAGCAGATCTTACAGGGGGCGAGGTGAAAAACTGTTTTTT. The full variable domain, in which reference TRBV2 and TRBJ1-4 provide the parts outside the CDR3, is EPEVTQTPSHQVTQMGQEVILRCVPISNHLYFYWYRQILGQKVEFLVSFYNNEISEKSEIFDDQFSVERPDGSNFTLKIRSTKLEDSAMYFCASRSYRGRGEKLFFGSGTQLSVL.

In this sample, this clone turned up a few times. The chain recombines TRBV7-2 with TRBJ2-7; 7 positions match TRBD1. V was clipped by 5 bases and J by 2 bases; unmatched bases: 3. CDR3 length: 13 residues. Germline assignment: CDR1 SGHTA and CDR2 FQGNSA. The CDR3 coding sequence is TGTGCCAGCAGCCAGACAGGGCCCTACGAGCAGTACTTC. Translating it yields CASSQTGPYEQYF.

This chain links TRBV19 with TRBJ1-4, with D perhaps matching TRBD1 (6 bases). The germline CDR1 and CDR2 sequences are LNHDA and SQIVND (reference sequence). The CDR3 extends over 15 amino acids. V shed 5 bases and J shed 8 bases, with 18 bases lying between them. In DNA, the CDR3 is TGTGCCAGTAGTCGTGAGGGGGTGCTGACAGAAAAACTGTTTTTT. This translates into CASSREGVLTEKLFF.

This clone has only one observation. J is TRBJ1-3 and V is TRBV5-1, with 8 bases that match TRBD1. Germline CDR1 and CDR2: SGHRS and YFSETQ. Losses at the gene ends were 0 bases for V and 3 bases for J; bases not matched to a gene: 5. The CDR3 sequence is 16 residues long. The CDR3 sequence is CASSLVQGAGGNTIYF. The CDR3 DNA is TGCGCCAGCAGCTTGGTTCAGGGGGCAGGTGGAAACACCATATATTTT.

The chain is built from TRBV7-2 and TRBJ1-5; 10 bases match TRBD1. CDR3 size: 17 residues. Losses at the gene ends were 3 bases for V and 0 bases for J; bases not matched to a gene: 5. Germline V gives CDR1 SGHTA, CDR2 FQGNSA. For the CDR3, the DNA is TGTGCCAGCAGCTTGGACAGGGGGAGAAATAGCAATCAGCCCCAGCATTTT. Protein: CASSLDRGRNSNQPQHF.

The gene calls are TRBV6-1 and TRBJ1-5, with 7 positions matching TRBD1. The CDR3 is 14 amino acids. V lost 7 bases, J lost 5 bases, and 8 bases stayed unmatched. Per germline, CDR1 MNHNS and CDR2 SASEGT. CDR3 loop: CASKPDRDDQPQHF. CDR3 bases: TGTGCCAGCAAACCTGACAGGGACGATCAGCCCCAGCATTTT.

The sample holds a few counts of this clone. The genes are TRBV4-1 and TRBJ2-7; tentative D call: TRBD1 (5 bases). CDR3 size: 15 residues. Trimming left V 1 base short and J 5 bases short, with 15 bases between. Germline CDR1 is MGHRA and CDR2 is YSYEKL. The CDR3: CASSQGVDTPHEQYF. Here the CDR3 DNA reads TGCGCCAGCAGCCAAGGGGTGGACACCCCCCACGAGCAGTACTTC.